The next 32 T cell receptor beta chains were all read from a single sample in a study of T cells in Graves' hyperthyroidism and ophthalmopathy. Researchers took RNA transcripts and amplified the TCR beta CDR3 regions from them. First-round RT-PCR with HTBI primers amplified the TCR CDR3 region. TCRdb used MiXCR to reprocess the multiplex PCR reads, holding one entry per CDR3 protein. Among 500,000 to 800,000 distinct CDR3 sequences, roughly 15% were seen once, and the ten largest hold around an eighth. The sequencing input was blood. These receptors originate from a woman aged 50 to 60 with Graves' ophthalmopathy.

This clonotype has a count of ten or more. The rearrangement links TRBV7-3 to TRBJ2-1; 7 bases map to TRBD1. Trimming cost V 2 bases and J 6 bases; bases outside gene matches: 4. Germline CDR1 reads SGHTA; CDR2 reads FQGTGA. The CDR3 runs 14 residues. The chain's CDR3 is CASSLAAGGNEQFF. The CDR3 DNA sequence: TGTGCCAGCAGCTTAGCCGCAGGGGGCAATGAGCAGTTCTTC.

The sample holds a few counts of this clonotype. The rearrangement joins TRBV10-3 to TRBJ2-1; either TRBD1 or TRBD2 may fit D (5 bases each). The CDR3 has 17 residues. The germline CDR1 and CDR2 sequences are ENHRY and SYGVKD. Trimming stripped 5 bases from V and 7 bases from J, with 24 bases between. CDR3 sequence: CAISPREGTGPSNEQFF. The CDR3, as DNA: TGTGCCATCAGTCCCCGCGAGGGGACGGGACCTTCTAATGAGCAGTTCTTC.

This clonotype was seen more than once but under ten times. V and J are TRBV4-3 and TRBJ1-1; a possible D gene is TRBD1 (5 bases). Germline CDR1 reads LGHNA; CDR2 reads YSLEER. Trimming removed 0 bases at V and 6 bases at J, with 14 bases between. CDR3 size: 15 residues. CDR3: CASSQDWGSFSEAFF. The CDR3 region has the DNA TGCGCCAGCAGCCAAGATTGGGGGTCCTTCTCTGAAGCTTTCTTT.

In this sample, this clonotype turned up a few times. The chain couples TRBV24-1 to TRBJ2-3; a possible D gene is TRBD2 (6 bases). The CDR3 extends over 18 amino acids. The V and J ends lost 0 bases and 3 bases respectively, with 18 bases between them. Germline V gene sequence: CDR1 KGHDR, CDR2 SFDVKD. Here the CDR3 DNA reads TGTGCCACCAGTGATTTGGGGTTTGCGGGAAATCGAACAGATACGCAGTATTTT. It codes for CATSDLGFAGNRTDTQYF.

This clonotype was picked up many times. For the CDR3, the DNA is TGTGCCAGCAGGGGGACAGAGAACACTGAAGCTTTCTTT. This sequence encodes CASRGTENTEAFF. The chain is built from TRBV6-2 or TRBV6-3 and TRBJ1-1; 7 bases are shared with TRBD1. This CDR3 comprises 13 residues. V shed 6 bases and J 1 base; nucleotides not matched to a gene: 2. In germline, CDR1 is MNHEY, CDR2 SVGEGT.

The sample holds many counts of this clonotype. The chain joins TRBV20-1 to TRBJ2-2; TRBD2 matches 16 bases. Germline CDR1 DFQATT, CDR2 SNEGSKA (reference sequence). The CDR3 extends over 18 amino acids. With V trimmed by 0 bases and J by 0 bases, 1 base remained unmatched. This CDR3 reads CSARDGTSGRANTGELFF. CDR3 DNA: TGCAGTGCTAGAGATGGGACTAGCGGGAGGGCGAACACCGGGGAGCTGTTTTTT.

With respect to this clonotype: A read error may account for a junction end that differs from germline. The chain joins TRBV7-9 to TRBJ2-2; D is possibly TRBD2 (5 bases). The germline CDR1 and CDR2 sequences are SEHNR and FQNEAQ (reference sequence). CDR3 length: 15 residues. Here the CDR3 reads CASSLGQTNTGVLFF. The CDR3, as DNA: TGTGCCAGCAGCTTGGGCCAGACGAACACCGGGGTGCTGTTTTTT.

This chain links TRBV7-9 with TRBJ1-3; D gene unclear. The V gene lost 3 bases and the J gene lost 4 bases, with 4 bases spanning the gap. CDR3 length: 12 residues. The V gene's germline CDR1 is SEHNR and CDR2 FQNEAQ (reference sequence). The CDR3 region has the DNA TGTGCCAGCAGCTTCGTGGGAAACACCATATATTTT. Its translation is CASSFVGNTIYF.

This clonotype was observed a handful of times. The chain links TRBV6-2 or TRBV6-3 to TRBJ2-4; 7 nucleotides match TRBD1. CDR3 size: 14 residues. Germline values: CDR1 MNHEY, CDR2 SVGEGT. Trimming at V came to 0 bases and at J to 8 bases, leaving 4 bases not matched to a gene. CDR3 protein: CASSYSTGRDIQYF. In DNA, the CDR3 is TGTGCCAGCAGTTACTCGACAGGGCGAGACATTCAGTACTTC.

The V and J genes are TRBV7-9 and TRBJ1-5, with TRBD1 matching over 7 bases. Germline V lookup: CDR1 SEHNR, CDR2 FQNEAQ (reference sequence). The V and J ends lost 5 bases and 9 bases, in that order; junction bases with no gene match: 7. CDR3 size: 13 residues. The CDR3, as DNA: TGTGCCAGCAGCCCCGGGACAGCCCGGCCCCAGCATTTT. It is translated as CASSPGTARPQHF.

The rearrangement uses TRBV9 and TRBJ2-2; weak D call: TRBD1 (5 bases). This CDR3 contains 15 residues. V lost 2 bases and J lost 6, with 14 bases in between. Germline-derived CDR1 and CDR2 are SGDLS and YYNGEE. This CDR3 reads CASSVGRDIAGELFF. The CDR3 DNA is TGTGCCAGCAGCGTTGGCAGGGATATCGCCGGGGAGCTGTTTTTT.

The sample holds many counts of this clonotype. V is TRBV20-1 and J is TRBJ2-3; D perhaps matches TRBD2 (5 bases). The CDR3 spans 17 residues. Germline CDR1 is DFQATT and CDR2 is SNEGSKA (reference sequence). The ends were cut back, 6 bases at V and 2 bases at J, with 24 bases in the middle. CDR3 sequence reads: CSANERDSPDYTDTQYF. In DNA, the CDR3 is TGCAGTGCAAACGAACGGGATTCCCCTGACTACACAGATACGCAGTATTTT.

This clonotype has at least ten counts. V gene TRBV7-9 combines with J gene TRBJ2-7; no clear D. Germline-derived CDR1 and CDR2 are SEHNR and FQNEAQ (reference sequence). The CDR3 is 9 amino acids. The V and J ends lost 7 bases and 2 bases respectively, with 0 bases between them. The CDR3 DNA follows: TGTGCCAGCACCTACGAGCAGTACTTC. The encoded protein is CASTYEQYF. Using reference TRBV7-9 and TRBJ2-7 for the parts outside the CDR3, the full variable domain is DTGVSQNPRHKITKRGQNVTFRCDPISEHNRLYWYRQTLGQGPEFLTYFQNEAQLEKSRLLSDRFSAERPKGSFSTLEIQRTEQGDSAMYLCASTYEQYFGPGTRLTVT.

This clonotype appeared many times. V and J are TRBV7-9 and TRBJ2-7, with 9 bases lining up with TRBD1. The V gene end was trimmed by 5 bases and the J gene end by 0 bases; junction bases not matched to a gene: 8. The CDR3 covers 16 residues. Germline lookup yields CDR1 SEHNR and CDR2 FQNEAQ (reference sequence). The chain's CDR3 is CASSVNRGRNSYEQYF. Written as DNA, the CDR3 is TGTGCCAGCAGCGTCAACAGGGGGCGAAACTCCTACGAGCAGTACTTC.

This clonotype occurred many times. This chain's CDR3 is CASSQDTQAEAFF. The CDR3 DNA reads TGTGCCAGCAGCCAAGATACGCAGGCTGAAGCTTTCTTT. The rearrangement uses TRBV4-2 and TRBJ1-1; D is undetermined. The CDR3 spans 13 residues. CDR1 is LGHNA, CDR2 YNFKEQ, per germline. V lost 0 bases, J lost 6 bases, and 8 bases lay in between.

For this clonotype: This may be a read error, as it is one base from a much larger clone. The V gene is TRBV2, the J gene TRBJ1-3, with D maybe TRBD1 (5 bases). V lost 4 bases and J 0 bases, leaving 13 bases between the germline ends. This CDR3 region has 16 residues. Germline loops: CDR1 SNHLY, CDR2 FYNNEI. CDR3 coding DNA: TGTGCCAGCAGTGGAGCTCGGGGGTTCTCTGGAAACACCATATATTTT. Translating gives CASSGARGFSGNTIYF.

A remark on this clonotype: This may be a read error, as it is one base from a much larger clone. The chain combines TRBV6-2 or TRBV6-3 with TRBJ2-7, with D perhaps TRBD2 (5 bases). V was cut by 6 bases and J by 5 bases, with 17 bases left in between. There are 14 residues in the CDR3. Germline CDR1 and CDR2: MNHEY and SVGEGT. This CDR3 reads CASSLRVTIDEQYF. In DNA, the CDR3 is TGTGCCAGCAGCCTCCGGGTGACTATCGACGAGCAGTACTTC.

This clonotype has ten or more counts. The genes are TRBV28 and TRBJ2-2; D ambiguous. Germline values: CDR1 MDHEN, CDR2 SYDVKM. The CDR3 has 15 residues. V lost 2 bases to trimming and J lost 2 bases, with 9 bases between them. The CDR3 spells CASSLGRSNTGELFF. As DNA, the CDR3 is TGTGCCAGCAGTTTAGGCAGAAGTAACACCGGGGAGCTGTTTTTT.

This clonotype was recorded many times. This chain links TRBV27 with TRBJ2-5; 9 nucleotides align to TRBD2. CDR1 MNHEY and CDR2 SMNVEV come from the germline V gene (reference sequence). The J segment lost 1 base and the V segment lost 7 bases, leaving 7 bases of the junction unmatched. This CDR3 comprises 15 residues. CDR3 in amino acids: CASTRLADRQETQYF. CDR3 coding DNA: TGTGCCAGCACACGACTAGCGGATCGCCAAGAGACCCAGTACTTC.

This clonotype was detected many times. This chain uses TRBV7-6 with TRBJ2-3; D is ambiguous. Trimming removed 4 bases at V and 11 bases at J, with 7 bases between. Germline V lookup: CDR1 SGHVS, CDR2 FNYEAQ. The CDR3 has 10 amino acids. The DNA for the CDR3 is TGTGCCAGCAGCTGGCCGGGGCAGTATTTT. It codes for CASSWPGQYF.

This clonotype was detected a few times. The chain carries TRBV30 and TRBJ2-5; 7 positions agree with TRBD2. The CDR3 contains 16 residues. The junction had 8 bases not matched to a gene; V was cut back by 1 base and J by 0 bases. The germline gives CDR1 GTSNPN, CDR2 SVGIG (reference sequence). The CDR3, as DNA: TGTGCCTGGAGTGGGCCGAGCGGGGAGGACCAAGAGACCCAGTACTTC. Translating gives CAWSGPSGEDQETQYF.

This clonotype was counted only a few times. This chain connects TRBV6-2 or TRBV6-3 to TRBJ2-3; no firm D call. Germline V gene lookup returns CDR1 MNHEY and CDR2 SVGEGT. CDR3 length: 17 amino acids. With 3 bases removed from V and 2 bases from J, the gap between germline ends came to 18 bases. CDR3 sequence: CASSYASRGAITDTQYF. The CDR3 DNA follows: TGTGCCAGCAGTTATGCCTCCCGCGGAGCAATCACAGATACGCAGTATTTT.

This clonotype was observed many times. The V and J genes are TRBV5-1 and TRBJ2-1, with D uncertain. This CDR3 contains 14 residues. Germline V gene data show CDR1 as SGHRS and CDR2 as YFSETQ. With 0 bases removed from V and 5 bases from J, the gap between germline ends came to 9 bases. As DNA, the CDR3 is TGCGCCAGCAGCTTGGAACCAGCCAACAATGAGCAGTTCTTC. Encoded protein: CASSLEPANNEQFF.

This clonotype showed up just a few times. The chain combines TRBV4-1 with TRBJ2-3; 7 nucleotides agree with TRBD2. The V gene end was trimmed by 0 bases and the J gene end by 5 bases; junction bases not matched to a gene: 11. Germline V lookup: CDR1 MGHRA, CDR2 YSYEKL. CDR3 size: 17 residues. CDR3 in DNA: TGCGCCAGCAGCCAAGAGAATCTGGGCGGGGGAAGAGATACGCAGTATTTT. It is translated as CASSQENLGGGRDTQYF.

J is TRBJ2-7 and V is TRBV27; D not resolved. The V and J ends lost 5 bases and 6 bases respectively, with 11 bases between them. CDR1 and CDR2 from the germline V gene are MNHEY and SMNVEV (reference sequence). This CDR3 spans 12 amino acids. Written as DNA, the CDR3 is TGTGCCAGCAGTCGACCCGGGCTCGAGCAGTACTTC. This encodes CASSRPGLEQYF.

This clonotype came up many times. The chain links TRBV20-1 to TRBJ2-1; weak D call: TRBD2 (5 bases). Germline V gives CDR1 DFQATT, CDR2 SNEGSKA (reference sequence). The V end was cut by 3 bases, the J end by 10 bases, with 16 bases between. The CDR3 totals 13 residues. The CDR3 region has the DNA TGCAGTGCTAGTGACGGGAAAGGAGGAGAGCAGTTCTTC. Translating it yields CSASDGKGGEQFF.

J is TRBJ2-3 and V is TRBV18, with D possibly being TRBD1 (6 bases). Trimming took off 3 bases at V and 3 bases at J, with 19 bases between the two ends. Germline V lookup: CDR1 KGHSH, CDR2 LQKENI. This CDR3 has 17 amino acids. The CDR3 here is CASSPREAGVGTDTQYF. CDR3 DNA: TGTGCCAGCTCACCGAGAGAGGCAGGGGTGGGGACAGATACGCAGTATTTT.

This clonotype was detected many times. The V and J genes are TRBV20-1 and TRBJ2-1; unclear D gene. This CDR3 spans 14 amino acids. In germline, CDR1 is DFQATT, CDR2 SNEGSKA (reference sequence). V lost 1 base and J lost 0, with 7 bases in between. CDR3 sequence: CSARAQSSYNEQFF. The CDR3, as DNA: TGCAGTGCTAGAGCCCAAAGCTCCTACAATGAGCAGTTCTTC.

The rearrangement links TRBV20-1 to TRBJ1-2; D is possibly TRBD1 (6 bases). Trimming shortened V by 6 bases and J by 2 bases, and 13 bases separated the two germline ends. CDR3 size: 13 residues. Germline V gives CDR1 DFQATT, CDR2 SNEGSKA (reference sequence). The CDR3 loop reads CSAKQGPNYGYTF. DNA of the CDR3: TGCAGTGCAAAACAGGGACCGAACTATGGCTACACCTTC.

This clonotype was recorded at least ten times. The chain couples TRBV28 to TRBJ1-1, with 7 nucleotides matching TRBD1. This CDR3 region has 14 residues. After removal of 7 bases from V and 1 base from J, the junction contained 6 bases not matched to a gene. Germline CDR1 is MDHEN and CDR2 is SYDVKM. CDR3 in amino acids: CASKKTGRNTEAFF. CDR3 nucleotide sequence: TGTGCCAGCAAGAAGACAGGGAGGAACACTGAAGCTTTCTTT.

This clonotype showed up many times. J is TRBJ2-3 and V is TRBV28; no firm D call. CDR1 and CDR2 from the germline V gene are MDHEN and SYDVKM. The CDR3 is 16 amino acids. The V end lost 1 base, the J end lost 2 bases, and 13 bases lay between the germline ends. The chain's CDR3 is CASSLFGTAFTDTQYF. CDR3 in DNA: TGTGCCAGCAGTTTATTTGGAACAGCATTCACAGATACGCAGTATTTT.

This clonotype was seen more than once but under ten times. The chain is built from TRBV7-9 and TRBJ2-2; D gene uncertain. V was clipped by 4 bases and J by 7 bases, with 10 bases between them. From germline, CDR1 is SEHNR and CDR2 FQNEAQ (reference sequence). The length of the CDR3 is 13 residues. The CDR3 sequence: CASSSVEGGELFF. The DNA of the CDR3 is TGTGCCAGCAGCTCGGTCGAAGGCGGGGAGCTGTTTTTT. The whole variable domain, remainder taken from reference TRBV7-9 and TRBJ2-2, is DTGVSQNPRHKITKRGQNVTFRCDPISEHNRLYWYRQTLGQGPEFLTYFQNEAQLEKSRLLSDRFSAERPKGSFSTLEIQRTEQGDSAMYLCASSSVEGGELFFGEGSRLTVL.